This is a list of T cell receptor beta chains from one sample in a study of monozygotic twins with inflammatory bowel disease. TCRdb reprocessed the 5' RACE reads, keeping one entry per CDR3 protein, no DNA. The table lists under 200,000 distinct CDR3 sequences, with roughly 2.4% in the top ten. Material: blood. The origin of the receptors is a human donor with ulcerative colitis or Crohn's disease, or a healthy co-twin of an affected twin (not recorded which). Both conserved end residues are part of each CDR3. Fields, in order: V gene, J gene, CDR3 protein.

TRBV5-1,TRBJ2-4,CASSLKVTGARSWDIQYF
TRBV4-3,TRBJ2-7,CASSHLQGRMHEQYF
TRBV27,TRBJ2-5,CASSLRIGRRVTQYF
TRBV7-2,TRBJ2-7,CASSLGVAGVYEQYF
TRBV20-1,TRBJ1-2,CSARSLIYGYTF
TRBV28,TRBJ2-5,CASSLPQQETQYF
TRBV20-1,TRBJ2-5,CSAAGVGQETQYF
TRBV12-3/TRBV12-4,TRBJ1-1,CASSTHSGNTEAFF
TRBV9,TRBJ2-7,CASSIGASGDYEQYF
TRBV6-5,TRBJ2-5,CASSYSGTSGAQETQYF
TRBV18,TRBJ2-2,CASSPSSGELFF
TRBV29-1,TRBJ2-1,CSVVGLASGVDEQFF
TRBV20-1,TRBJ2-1,CSARDLSGRSYNEQFF
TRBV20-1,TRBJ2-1,CSASGGGNTLRNEQFF
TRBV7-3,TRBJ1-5,CASSLGTGGSAAQHF
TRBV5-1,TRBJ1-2,CASSLRQGPGGYTF
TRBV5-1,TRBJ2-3,CASSLEGYSTDTQYF
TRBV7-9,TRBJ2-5,CASSSGQGEETQYF
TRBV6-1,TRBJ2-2,CASSALAGKPGELFF
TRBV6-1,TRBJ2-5,CASTAAPMTSGDKTQYF
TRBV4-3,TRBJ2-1,CASSQSLGQGSYNEQFF
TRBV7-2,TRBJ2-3,CASSPRGRGWNF
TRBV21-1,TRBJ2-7,CASSMKGSSGSPVTPYEQYF
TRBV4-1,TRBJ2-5,CASSQGGRGTETQYF
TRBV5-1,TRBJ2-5,CASSRDGTREETQYF
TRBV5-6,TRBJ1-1,CASSPLGGGNTEAFF
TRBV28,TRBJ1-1,CASSAGNTEAFF
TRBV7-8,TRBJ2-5,CASSYRLAVQETQYF
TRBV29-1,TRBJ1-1,CSVEEGAWTFF
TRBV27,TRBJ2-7,CASSPNSGRGYEQYF
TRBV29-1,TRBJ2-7,CSVAPDARWYEQYF